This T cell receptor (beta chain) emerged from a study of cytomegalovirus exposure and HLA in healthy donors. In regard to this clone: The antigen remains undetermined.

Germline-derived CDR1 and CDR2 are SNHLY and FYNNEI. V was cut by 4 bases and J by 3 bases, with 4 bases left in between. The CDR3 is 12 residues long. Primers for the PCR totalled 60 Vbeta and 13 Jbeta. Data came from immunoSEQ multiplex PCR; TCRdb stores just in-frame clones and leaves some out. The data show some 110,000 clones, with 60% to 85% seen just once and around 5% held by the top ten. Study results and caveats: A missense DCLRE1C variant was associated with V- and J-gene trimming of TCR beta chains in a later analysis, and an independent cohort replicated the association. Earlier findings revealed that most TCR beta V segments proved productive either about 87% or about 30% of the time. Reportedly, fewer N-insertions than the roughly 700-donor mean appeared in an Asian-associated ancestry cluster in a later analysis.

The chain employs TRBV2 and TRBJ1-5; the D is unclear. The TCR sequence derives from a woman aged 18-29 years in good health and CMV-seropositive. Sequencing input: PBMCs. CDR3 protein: CASSGANQPQHF. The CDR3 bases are TGTGCCAGCAGTGGGGCCAATCAGCCCCAGCATTTT.